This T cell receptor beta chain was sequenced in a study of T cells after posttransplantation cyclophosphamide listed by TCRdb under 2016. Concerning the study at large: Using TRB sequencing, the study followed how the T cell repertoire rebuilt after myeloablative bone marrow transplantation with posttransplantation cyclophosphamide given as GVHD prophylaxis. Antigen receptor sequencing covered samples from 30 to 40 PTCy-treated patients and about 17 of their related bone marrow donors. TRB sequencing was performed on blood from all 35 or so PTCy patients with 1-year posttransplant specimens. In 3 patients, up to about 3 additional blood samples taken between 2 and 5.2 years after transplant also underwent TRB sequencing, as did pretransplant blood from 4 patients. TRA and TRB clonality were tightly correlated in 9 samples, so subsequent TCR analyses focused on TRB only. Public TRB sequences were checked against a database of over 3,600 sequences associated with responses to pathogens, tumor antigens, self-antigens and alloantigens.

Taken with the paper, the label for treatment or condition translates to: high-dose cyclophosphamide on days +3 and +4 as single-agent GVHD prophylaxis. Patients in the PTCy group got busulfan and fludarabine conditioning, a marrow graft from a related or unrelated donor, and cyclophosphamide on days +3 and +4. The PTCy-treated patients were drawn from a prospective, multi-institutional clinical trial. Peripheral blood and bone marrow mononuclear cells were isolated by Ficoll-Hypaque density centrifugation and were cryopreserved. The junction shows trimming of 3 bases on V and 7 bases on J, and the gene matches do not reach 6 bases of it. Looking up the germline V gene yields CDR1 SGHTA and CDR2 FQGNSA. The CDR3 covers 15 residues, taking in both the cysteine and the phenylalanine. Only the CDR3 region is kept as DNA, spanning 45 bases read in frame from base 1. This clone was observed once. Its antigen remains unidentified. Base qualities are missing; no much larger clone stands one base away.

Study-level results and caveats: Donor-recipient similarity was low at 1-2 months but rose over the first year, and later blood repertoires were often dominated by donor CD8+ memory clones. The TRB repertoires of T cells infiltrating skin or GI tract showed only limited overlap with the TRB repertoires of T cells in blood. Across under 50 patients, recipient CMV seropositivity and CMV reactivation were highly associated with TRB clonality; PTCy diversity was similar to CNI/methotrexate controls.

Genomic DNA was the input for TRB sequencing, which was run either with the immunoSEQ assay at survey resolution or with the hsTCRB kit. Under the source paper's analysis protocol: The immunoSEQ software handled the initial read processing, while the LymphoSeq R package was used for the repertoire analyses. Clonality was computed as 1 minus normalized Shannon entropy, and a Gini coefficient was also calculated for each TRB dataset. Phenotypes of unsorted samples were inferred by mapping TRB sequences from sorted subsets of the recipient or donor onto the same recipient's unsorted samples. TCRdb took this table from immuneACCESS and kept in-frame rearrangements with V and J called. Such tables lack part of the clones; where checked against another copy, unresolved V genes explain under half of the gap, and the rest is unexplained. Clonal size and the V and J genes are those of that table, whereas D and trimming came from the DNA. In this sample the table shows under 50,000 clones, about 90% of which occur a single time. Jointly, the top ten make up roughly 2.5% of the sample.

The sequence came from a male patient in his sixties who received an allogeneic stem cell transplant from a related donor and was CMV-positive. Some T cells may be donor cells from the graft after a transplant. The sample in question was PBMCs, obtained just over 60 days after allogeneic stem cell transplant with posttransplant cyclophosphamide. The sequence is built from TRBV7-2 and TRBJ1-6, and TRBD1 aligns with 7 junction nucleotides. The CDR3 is CASSLLDRTNSPLHF. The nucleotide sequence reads TGTGCCAGCAGCTTGCTGGACAGGACAAATTCACCCCTCCACTTT.